One and the same sample provided the 24 T cell receptor beta chains below, sequenced in a study of blood T cell repertoires in COVID-19. The method was immunoSEQ multiplex PCR; TCRdb's version includes in-frame clones alone and lacks a portion of them. The sample shows 150,000 to 250,000 clones, almost 85% of them seen only once. The sample was peripheral blood. The receptor source for this set is a human donor with acute or convalescent COVID-19. The donor label of this sample is uncertain.

The chain recombines TRBV11-2 with TRBJ1-1; D is ambiguous. V lost 5 bases and J 5 bases, leaving 9 bases between the germline ends. This CDR3 contains 12 residues. CDR1 and CDR2 (germline): SGHAT, FQNNGV. The CDR3 coding sequence is TGTGCCAGCAGCCCCCTAGGAACTGAAGCTTTCTTT. Its protein product is CASSPLGTEAFF.

This chain connects TRBV5-4 to TRBJ2-7; D remains ambiguous. The CDR3 length is 13 residues. Trimming stripped 2 bases from V and 7 bases from J, with 13 bases between. CDR1 and CDR2 from the germline V gene are SGHNT and YYREEE (reference sequence). The CDR3: CASSFDQPGEQYF. The CDR3 region has the DNA TGTGCCAGCAGCTTTGATCAGCCGGGTGAGCAGTACTTC.

The V gene is TRBV28, the J gene TRBJ2-1; no reliable D call. Trimming stripped 6 bases from V and 7 bases from J, with 7 bases between. This CDR3 is 11 amino acids long. Germline V CDR1 and CDR2: MDHEN, SYDVKM. The CDR3 region is CASSPRNEQFF. The CDR3 nucleotides read TGTGCCAGCAGCCCGCGGAATGAGCAGTTCTTC. The whole variable domain, remainder taken from reference TRBV28 and TRBJ2-1, is DVKVTQSSRYLVKRTGEKVFLECVQDMDHENMFWYRQDPGLGLRLIYFSYDVKMKEKGDIPEGYSVSREKKERFSLILESASTNQTSMYLCASSPRNEQFFGPGTRLTVL.

The chain recombines TRBV2 with TRBJ1-4, with D perhaps matching TRBD1 (6 bases). This CDR3 comprises 15 residues. V was shortened by 5 bases and J by 5 bases, with 15 bases between the two germline ends. CDR1 and CDR2 from the germline V gene are SNHLY and FYNNEI. The CDR3 DNA reads as TGTGCCAGCAGTTTAGGGGGTGCTGGAAATGAAAAACTGTTTTTT. Its protein product is CASSLGGAGNEKLFF.

This clone was counted a few times. The gene calls are TRBV2 and TRBJ1-6; D is ambiguous. The CDR3 contains 13 residues. The V gene's germline CDR1 is SNHLY and CDR2 FYNNEI. V lost 8 bases and J 4 bases, leaving 9 bases between the germline ends. The CDR3 loop is CASGREYNSPLHF. The CDR3, as DNA: TGTGCCAGCGGGCGGGAGTATAATTCACCCCTCCACTTT.

This rearrangement joins TRBV28 to TRBJ2-1; TRBD2 agrees at 10 bases. V shed 3 bases, J shed 8 bases, and the junction held 7 bases outside the gene matches. Looked up from germline, CDR1 is MDHEN and CDR2 is SYDVKM. CDR3 length: 15 amino acids. The CDR3 sequence: CASSLRSSGRHEQFF. The CDR3 DNA is TGTGCCAGCAGTTTGCGGTCTAGCGGGAGACATGAGCAGTTCTTC.

The CDR3: CASSLTGETQYF. In DNA, the CDR3 is TGCGCCAGCAGCTTAACCGGGGAGACCCAGTACTTC. The rearrangement joins TRBV5-1 to TRBJ2-5; D unclear. CDR1 is SGHRS, CDR2 YFSETQ, per germline. Trimming left V 2 bases short and J 5 bases short, with 7 bases between. CDR3 length equals 12 residues.

The chain joins TRBV27 to TRBJ1-2; 8 nucleotides align to TRBD1. Losses at the gene ends were 6 bases for V and 7 bases for J; bases not matched to a gene: 10. The CDR3 spans 14 residues. Looked up from germline, CDR1 is MNHEY and CDR2 is SMNVEV (reference sequence). CDR3 region: CASRGDRRSSGYTF. As DNA, the CDR3 is TGTGCCAGCAGGGGGGACAGGCGGTCTAGTGGCTACACCTTC.

This chain joins TRBV3-1 (or the pseudogene TRBV3-2) and TRBJ2-7; the D gene is possibly TRBD2 (6 bases). The CDR3 extends over 13 amino acids. Looked up from germline, CDR1 is LGHDT and CDR2 is YNNKEL (reference sequence). The ends were cut back, 0 bases at V and 5 bases at J, with 8 bases in the middle. This chain's CDR3 is CASSQDWEDEQYF. The DNA of the CDR3 is TGTGCCAGCAGCCAAGACTGGGAGGACGAGCAGTACTTC.

This clone was recorded a few times. This chain joins TRBV5-1 and TRBJ2-1; D is unresolved. Germline V gene sequence: CDR1 SGHRS, CDR2 YFSETQ. Trimming removed 0 bases from V and 7 bases from J, with 11 bases in between. This CDR3 has 14 amino acids. CDR3 loop: CASSLERLSNEQFF. The CDR3 DNA follows: TGCGCCAGCAGCTTGGAGCGACTCTCGAATGAGCAGTTCTTC.

This clone was seen many times. The sample contains more than one DNA sequence encoding this CDR3. The chain uses TRBV3-1 (or the pseudogene TRBV3-2) and TRBJ2-2, with D hard to call. The CDR3 is made up of 12 amino acids. CDR1 is LGHDT and CDR2 is YNNKEL in the germline V gene (reference sequence). Trimming cost V 4 bases and J 4 bases, with 4 bases left between them. Here the CDR3 DNA reads TGTGCCAGCAGCCTCCTCACCGGGGAGCTGTTTTTT. Encoded protein: CASSLLTGELFF.

The chain combines TRBV4-2 with TRBJ2-2; the match to TRBD2 covers 8 bases. Germline-derived CDR1 and CDR2 are LGHNA and YNFKEQ. There are 16 residues in the CDR3. V gave up 1 base and J gave up 8 bases; unmatched junction bases: 9. The CDR3 loop reads CASSQGSGSGTGELFF. The CDR3 nucleotides read TGTGCCAGCAGCCAAGGGAGCGGGAGTGGCACTGGGGAGCTGTTTTTT.

The V gene is TRBV9, the J gene TRBJ1-2, with TRBD1 identical over 10 bases. The CDR3 extends over 15 amino acids. Germline loops: CDR1 SGDLS, CDR2 YYNGEE. J was trimmed by 7 bases and V by 6 bases; bases with no gene match: 12. The CDR3 is CASKGQGILVGGYTF. In DNA, the CDR3 is TGTGCCAGCAAGGGACAGGGGATATTAGTAGGTGGCTACACCTTC.

This sequence joins TRBV18 and TRBJ2-2; no clear D. Germline loops: CDR1 KGHSH, CDR2 LQKENI. The CDR3 covers 9 residues. The V gene lost 3 bases and the J gene lost 14 bases, with 4 bases spanning the gap. The CDR3 here is CASSPPLFF. CDR3 in DNA: TGTGCCAGCTCACCCCCACTGTTTTTT. The full variable domain, its missing parts supplied by reference TRBV18 and TRBJ2-2, is NAGVMQNPRHLVRRRGQEARLRCSPMKGHSHVYWYRQLPEEGLKFMVYLQKENIIDESGMPKERFSAEFPKEGPSILRIQQVVRGDSAAYFCASSPPLFFGEGSRLTVL.

This clone was seen just once. The chain uses TRBV6-5 and TRBJ1-2; maybe TRBD1 (5 bases). Germline V gene sequence: CDR1 MNHEY, CDR2 SVGAGI. CDR3 length: 12 residues. V lost 5 bases and J lost 8, with 12 bases in between. CDR3 protein: CASSRGAGGYTF. The CDR3 DNA follows: TGTGCCAGCAGTAGGGGCGCCGGGGGCTACACCTTC.

DNA for the CDR3: TGCGCCAGCAGCTTTACTAGCGGGAGATCCTACGAGCAGTACTTC. Translated, it gives CASSFTSGRSYEQYF. The J gene is TRBJ2-7, the V gene TRBV5-1, with 11 bases that match TRBD2. CDR3 length equals 15 residues. Per the germline V gene, CDR1 is SGHRS and CDR2 is YFSETQ. V shed 2 bases and J 1 base; nucleotides not matched to a gene: 2.

The DNA of the CDR3 is TGTGCCAGCAGCTTAAGTGGTGGGGGCGGTCAGCCCCAGCATTTT. Translated: CASSLSGGGGQPQHF. This rearrangement joins TRBV7-8 to TRBJ1-5; weak D call: TRBD1 (6 bases). This CDR3 spans 15 amino acids. The germline V gene has CDR1 SGHVS and CDR2 FQNEAQ. Between the trimmed V and J ends, which lost 2 bases and 6 bases, there was a span of 14 bases.

This clone came up a few times. The genes are TRBV2 and TRBJ2-7; tentatively, D is TRBD2 (5 bases). CDR1 is SNHLY and CDR2 is FYNNEI in the germline V gene. Trimming took 6 bases from V and 4 from J, leaving 13 bases between them. The CDR3 consists of 13 residues. The CDR3, as DNA: TGTGCCAGCAGCCGAAGCACTAGATACGAGCAGTACTTC. Its translation is CASSRSTRYEQYF.

The chain links TRBV24-1 to TRBJ2-1, with 12 bases fitting TRBD1. CDR1 is KGHDR, CDR2 SFDVKD, per germline. V lost 6 bases and J lost 6; bases outside the gene matches: 2. The CDR3 has 14 residues. CDR3 bases: TGTGCCACCAGTCGGGACAGGGGGCCCAATGAGCAGTTCTTC. Its translation: CATSRDRGPNEQFF.

CDR3 sequence (DNA): TGTGCCAGTGTGTCCAGGGAACAGGGTACGCAGTATTTT. Its protein product is CASVSREQGTQYF. The gene calls are TRBV2 and TRBJ2-3, with a tentative D call TRBD1 (6 bases). Trimming took off 9 bases at V and 8 bases at J, with 18 bases between the two ends. Looked up from germline, CDR1 is SNHLY and CDR2 is FYNNEI. The CDR3 consists of 13 residues.

This clone was counted once. The V and J genes are TRBV27 and TRBJ1-2; tentative D call: TRBD1 (6 bases). V lost 2 bases and J lost 8, with 18 bases in between. This CDR3 is 15 amino acids long. Germline assignment: CDR1 MNHEY and CDR2 SMNVEV (reference sequence). The CDR3 DNA sequence: TGTGCCAGCAGTTTAAGCCCCACAGGGCTGGGGGGCTACACCTTC. It is translated as CASSLSPTGLGGYTF.

The V gene is TRBV5-4, the J gene TRBJ2-7, with D possibly TRBD2 on 6 matching bases. This CDR3 is 14 amino acids long. Deletions cut 1 base from V and 5 bases from J, with 13 bases between. Germline CDR1 and CDR2: SGHNT and YYREEE (reference sequence). The CDR3: CASSLSGPGDEQYF. CDR3 DNA: TGTGCCAGCAGCTTGAGTGGGCCGGGGGACGAGCAGTACTTC.

The chain uses TRBV7-7 and TRBJ2-1; TRBD2 matches at 7 bases. With 5 bases clipped from V and 4 bases from J, the junction kept 8 bases outside the gene matches. Per germline, CDR1 SSHAT and CDR2 FNYEAQ (reference sequence). The CDR3 consists of 15 residues. CDR3 DNA: TGTGCCAGCAGCCCAGGCGGGGGAGGATACAATGAGCAGTTCTTC. Translation: CASSPGGGGYNEQFF. Complete variable domain (other parts from reference TRBV7-7 and TRBJ2-1): GAGVSQSPRYKVTKRGQDVTLRCDPISSHATLYWYQQALGQGPEFLTYFNYEAQPDKSGLPSDRFSAERPEGSISTLTIQRTEQRDSAMYRCASSPGGGGYNEQFFGPGTRLTVL.

This clone was found once. V and J are TRBV9 and TRBJ2-1, with 15 bases that match TRBD2. The CDR3 covers 15 residues. V lost 2 bases and J lost 7; bases outside the gene matches: 1. Germline CDR1 SGDLS, CDR2 YYNGEE. Here the CDR3 DNA reads TGTGCCAGCAGCGTCGGGACTAGCGGGGGGAATGAGCAGTTCTTC. Amino acid sequence: CASSVGTSGGNEQFF.